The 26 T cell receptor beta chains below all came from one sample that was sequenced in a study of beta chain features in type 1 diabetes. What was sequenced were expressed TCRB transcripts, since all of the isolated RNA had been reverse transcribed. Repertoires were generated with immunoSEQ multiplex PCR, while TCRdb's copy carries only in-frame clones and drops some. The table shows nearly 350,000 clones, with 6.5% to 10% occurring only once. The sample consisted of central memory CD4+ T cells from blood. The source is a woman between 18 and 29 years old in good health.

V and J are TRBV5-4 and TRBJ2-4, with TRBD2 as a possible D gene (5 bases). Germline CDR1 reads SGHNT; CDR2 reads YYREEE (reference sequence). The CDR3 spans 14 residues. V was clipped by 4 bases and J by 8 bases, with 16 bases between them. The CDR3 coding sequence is TGTGCCAGCAGCCCCGGGCCTGACGGGGACATTCAGTACTTC. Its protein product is CASSPGPDGDIQYF.

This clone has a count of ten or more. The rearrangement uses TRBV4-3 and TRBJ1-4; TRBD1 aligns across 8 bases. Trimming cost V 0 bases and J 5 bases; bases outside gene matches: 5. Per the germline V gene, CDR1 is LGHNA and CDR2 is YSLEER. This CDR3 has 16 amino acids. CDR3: CASSQEIHRGNEKLFF. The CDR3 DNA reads TGCGCCAGCAGCCAAGAAATTCACAGGGGGAATGAAAAACTGTTTTTT.

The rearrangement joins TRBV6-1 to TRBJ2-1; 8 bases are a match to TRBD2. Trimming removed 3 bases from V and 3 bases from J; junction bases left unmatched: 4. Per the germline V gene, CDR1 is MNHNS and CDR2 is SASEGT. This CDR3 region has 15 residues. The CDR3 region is CASSDPGLVYNEQFF. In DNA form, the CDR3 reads TGTGCCAGCAGTGACCCGGGACTAGTCTACAATGAGCAGTTCTTC.

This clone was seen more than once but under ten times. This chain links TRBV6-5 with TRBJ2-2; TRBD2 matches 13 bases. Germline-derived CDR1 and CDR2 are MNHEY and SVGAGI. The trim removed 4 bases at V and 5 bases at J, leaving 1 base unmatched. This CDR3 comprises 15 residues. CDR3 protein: CASSSTSGGTGELFF. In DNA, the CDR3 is TGTGCCAGCAGTTCGACTAGCGGGGGGACCGGGGAGCTGTTTTTT.

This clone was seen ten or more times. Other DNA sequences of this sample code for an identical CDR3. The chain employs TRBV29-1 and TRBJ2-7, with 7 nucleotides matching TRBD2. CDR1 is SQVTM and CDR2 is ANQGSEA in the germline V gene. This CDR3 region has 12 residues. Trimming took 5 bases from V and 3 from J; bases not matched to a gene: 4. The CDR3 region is CSVQPGGYEQYF. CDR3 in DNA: TGCAGCGTTCAACCGGGGGGCTACGAGCAGTACTTC.

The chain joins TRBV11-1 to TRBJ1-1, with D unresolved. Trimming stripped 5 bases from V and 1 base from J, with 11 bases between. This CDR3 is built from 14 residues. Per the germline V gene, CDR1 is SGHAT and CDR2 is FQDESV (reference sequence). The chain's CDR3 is CASSLGLPNTEAFF. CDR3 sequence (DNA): TGTGCCAGCAGCCTAGGACTCCCGAACACTGAAGCTTTCTTT.

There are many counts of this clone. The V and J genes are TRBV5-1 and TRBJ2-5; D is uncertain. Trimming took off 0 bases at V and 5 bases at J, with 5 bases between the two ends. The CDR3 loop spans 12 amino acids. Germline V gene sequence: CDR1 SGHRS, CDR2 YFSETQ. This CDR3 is CASSLAGETQYF. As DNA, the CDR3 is TGCGCCAGCAGCTTGGCCGGGGAGACCCAGTACTTC.

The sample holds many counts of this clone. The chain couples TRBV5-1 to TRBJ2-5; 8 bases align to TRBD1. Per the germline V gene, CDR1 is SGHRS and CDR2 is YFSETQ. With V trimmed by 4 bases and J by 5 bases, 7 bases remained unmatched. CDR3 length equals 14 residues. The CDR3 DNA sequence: TGCGCCAGCAGCCCGGACAGGGTCGGGGAGACCCAGTACTTC. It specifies CASSPDRVGETQYF.

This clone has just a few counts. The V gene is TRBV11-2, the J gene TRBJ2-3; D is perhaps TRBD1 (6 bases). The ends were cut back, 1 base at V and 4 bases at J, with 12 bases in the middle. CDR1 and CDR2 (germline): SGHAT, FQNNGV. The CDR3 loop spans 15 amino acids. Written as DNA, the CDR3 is TGTGCCAGCAGCTTAGGACAGCCAGGGGCAGATACGCAGTATTTT. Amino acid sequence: CASSLGQPGADTQYF.

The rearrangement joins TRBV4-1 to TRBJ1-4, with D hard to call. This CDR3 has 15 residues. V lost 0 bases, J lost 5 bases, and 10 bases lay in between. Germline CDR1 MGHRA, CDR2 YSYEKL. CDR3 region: CASSQERAGNEKLFF. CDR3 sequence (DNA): TGCGCCAGCAGCCAAGAACGTGCTGGGAATGAAAAACTGTTTTTT.

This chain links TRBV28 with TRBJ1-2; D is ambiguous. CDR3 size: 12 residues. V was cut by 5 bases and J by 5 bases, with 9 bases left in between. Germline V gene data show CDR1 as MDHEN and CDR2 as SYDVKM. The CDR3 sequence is CASSSLEYGYTF. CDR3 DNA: TGTGCCAGCAGTAGTCTTGAATATGGCTACACCTTC.

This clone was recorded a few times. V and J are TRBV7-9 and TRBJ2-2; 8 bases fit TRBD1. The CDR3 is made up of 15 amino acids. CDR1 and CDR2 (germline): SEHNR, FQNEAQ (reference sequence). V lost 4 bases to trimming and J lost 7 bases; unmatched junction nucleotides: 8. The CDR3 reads CASSSGTGYDGELFF. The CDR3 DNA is TGTGCCAGCAGCTCCGGGACAGGATATGACGGGGAGCTGTTTTTT.

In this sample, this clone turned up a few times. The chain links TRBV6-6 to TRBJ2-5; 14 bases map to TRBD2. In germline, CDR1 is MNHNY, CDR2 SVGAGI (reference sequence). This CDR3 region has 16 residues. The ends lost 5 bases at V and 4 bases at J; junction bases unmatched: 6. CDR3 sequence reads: CASSPGTSGSLETQYF. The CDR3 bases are TGTGCCAGCAGTCCTGGGACTAGCGGGAGTCTAGAGACCCAGTACTTC.

In DNA form, the CDR3 reads TGTGCCAGCAGTGCGGCAGGGAGCTCCTACGAGCAGTACTTC. Encoded protein: CASSAAGSSYEQYF. The V gene is TRBV25-1, the J gene TRBJ2-5; possibly TRBD1 or TRBD2 for D (5 bases each). The last part of the DNA fits TRBJ2-7 better; the J call may be wrong. In germline, CDR1 is MGHDK, CDR2 SYGVNS. There are 14 residues in the CDR3.

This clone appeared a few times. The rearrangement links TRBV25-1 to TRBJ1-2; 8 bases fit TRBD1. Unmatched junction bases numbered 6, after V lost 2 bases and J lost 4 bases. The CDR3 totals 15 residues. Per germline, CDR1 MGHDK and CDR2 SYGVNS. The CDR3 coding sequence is TGTGCCAGCAGTGAACCCGGACAGGGTGGCTATGGCTACACCTTC. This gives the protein CASSEPGQGGYGYTF.

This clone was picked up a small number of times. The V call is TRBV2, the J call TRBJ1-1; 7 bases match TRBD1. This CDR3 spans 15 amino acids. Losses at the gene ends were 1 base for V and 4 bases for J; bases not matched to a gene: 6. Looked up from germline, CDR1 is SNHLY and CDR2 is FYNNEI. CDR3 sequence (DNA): TGTGCCAGCAGTGAAGAGGGGGCGCAGGTCACTGAAGCTTTCTTT. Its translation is CASSEEGAQVTEAFF.

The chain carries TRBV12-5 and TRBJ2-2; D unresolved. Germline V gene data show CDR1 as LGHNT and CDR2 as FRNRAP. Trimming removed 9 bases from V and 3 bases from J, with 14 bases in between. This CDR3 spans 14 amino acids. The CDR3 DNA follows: TGTGCTAGCGCCTCGGACCTATACACCGGGGAGCTGTTTTTT. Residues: CASASDLYTGELFF.

CDR3 residues: CASKLDGRGTYEQYF. For the CDR3, the DNA is TGTGCCAGCAAACTGGACGGGAGGGGCACCTACGAGCAGTACTTC. The V gene is TRBV7-2, the J gene TRBJ2-7; TRBD2 agrees at 8 bases. Germline V gene lookup returns CDR1 SGHTA and CDR2 FQGNSA. The CDR3 is 15 residues long. Germline trimming cut 7 bases from V and 2 bases from J; bases unmatched to any gene: 10.

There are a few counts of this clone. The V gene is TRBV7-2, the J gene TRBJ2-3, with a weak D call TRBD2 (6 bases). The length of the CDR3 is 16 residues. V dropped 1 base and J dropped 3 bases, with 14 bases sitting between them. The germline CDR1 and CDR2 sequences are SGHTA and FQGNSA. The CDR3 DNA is TGTGCCAGCAGCTTAGGTTCGGGACGGGGGACAGATACGCAGTATTTT. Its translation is CASSLGSGRGTDTQYF.

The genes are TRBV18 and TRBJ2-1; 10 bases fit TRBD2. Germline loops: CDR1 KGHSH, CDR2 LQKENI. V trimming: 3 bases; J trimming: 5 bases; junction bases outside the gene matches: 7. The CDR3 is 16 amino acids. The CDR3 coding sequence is TGTGCCAGCTCACCGGCGGGACTAGCGCTTAACAATGAGCAGTTCTTC. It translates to CASSPAGLALNNEQFF.

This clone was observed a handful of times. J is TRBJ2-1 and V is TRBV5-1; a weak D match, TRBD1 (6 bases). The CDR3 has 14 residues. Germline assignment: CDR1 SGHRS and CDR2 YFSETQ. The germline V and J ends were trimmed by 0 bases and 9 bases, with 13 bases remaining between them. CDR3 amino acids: CASSLEQGSGEQFF. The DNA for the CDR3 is TGCGCCAGCAGCTTGGAACAGGGTTCCGGTGAGCAGTTCTTC.

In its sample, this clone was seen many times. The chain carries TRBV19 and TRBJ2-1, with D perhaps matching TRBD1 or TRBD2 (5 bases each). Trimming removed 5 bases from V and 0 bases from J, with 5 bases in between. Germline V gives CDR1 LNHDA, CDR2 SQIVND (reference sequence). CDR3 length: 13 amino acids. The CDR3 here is CASSGGSYNEQFF. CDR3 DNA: TGTGCCAGTAGTGGGGGCTCCTACAATGAGCAGTTCTTC.

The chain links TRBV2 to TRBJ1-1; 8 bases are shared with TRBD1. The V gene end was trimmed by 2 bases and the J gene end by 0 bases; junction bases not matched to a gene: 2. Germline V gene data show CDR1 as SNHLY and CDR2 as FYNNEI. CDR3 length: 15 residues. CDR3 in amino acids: CASSEQGAMNTEAFF. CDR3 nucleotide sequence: TGTGCCAGCAGTGAACAGGGGGCGATGAACACTGAAGCTTTCTTT.

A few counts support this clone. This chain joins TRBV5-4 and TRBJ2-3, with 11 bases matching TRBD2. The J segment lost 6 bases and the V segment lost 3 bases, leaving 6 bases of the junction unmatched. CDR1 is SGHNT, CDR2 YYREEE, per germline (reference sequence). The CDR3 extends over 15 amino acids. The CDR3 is CASSSLAGGRDTQYF. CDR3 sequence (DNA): TGTGCCAGCAGCTCGTTAGCGGGAGGGAGGGATACGCAGTATTTT.

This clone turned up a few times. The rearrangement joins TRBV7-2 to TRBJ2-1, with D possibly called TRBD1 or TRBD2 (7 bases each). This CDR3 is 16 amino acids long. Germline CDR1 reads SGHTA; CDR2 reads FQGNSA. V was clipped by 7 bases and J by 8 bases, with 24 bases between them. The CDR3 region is CASTQGSRGGNDEQFF. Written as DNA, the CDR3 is TGTGCCAGCACCCAGGGGTCCAGGGGGGGAAATGATGAGCAGTTCTTC.

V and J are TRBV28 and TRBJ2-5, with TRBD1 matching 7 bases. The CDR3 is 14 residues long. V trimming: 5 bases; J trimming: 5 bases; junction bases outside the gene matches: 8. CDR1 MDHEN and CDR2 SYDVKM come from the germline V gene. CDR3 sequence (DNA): TGTGCCAGCAGTCGAGGGGGCACCGAGGAGACCCAGTACTTC. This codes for CASSRGGTEETQYF.